Listed below are T cell receptor beta chains from one sample, sequenced in a study of beta chain features in type 1 diabetes. Some clones are missing from TCRdb's copy, which holds only in-frame ones; the method was immunoSEQ multiplex PCR. The sample contains about 710,000 clones, more than 12% of which appear only once. The sequenced sample consisted of naive CD4+ T cells from blood. Receptor source: a man between 18 and 29 years old with type 1 diabetes. Both conserved end residues are part of each CDR3. The D gene is left open where the match is weak. Size values are once, few and many counts, or a class for expanded clones, and some rows have none.

CDR3 | DNA | D | J | V | size
CASSYSEGNQPQHF | TGTGCCAGCAGTTACTCGGAAGGGAATCAGCCCCAGCATTTT | . | TRBJ1-5 | TRBV6-6 | few
CASSISPGQETQYF | TGCGCCAGCAGCATCTCTCCAGGGCAAGAGACCCAGTACTTC | . | TRBJ2-5 | TRBV5-1 | few
CASSYPGQVNEQYF | TGCGCCAGCAGCTATCCGGGACAGGTTAACGAGCAGTACTTC | TRBD1 | TRBJ2-7 | TRBV5-1 | .
CASTARGDTQYF | TGTGCCAGCACCGCTAGAGGCGATACGCAGTATTTT | . | TRBJ2-3 | TRBV6-6 | few
CATTGTGGWEQYF | TGTGCCACCACAGGGACAGGGGGTTGGGAGCAGTACTTC | TRBD1 | TRBJ2-7 | TRBV28 | .
CASSLTYYGYTF | TGTGCCAGCAGTTTAACCTACTATGGCTACACCTTC | . | TRBJ1-2 | TRBV11-2 | .
CASSPRTSGGEGEQFF | TGTGCCAGCTCACCACGGACTAGCGGGGGCGAGGGTGAGCAGTTCTTC | TRBD2 | TRBJ2-1 | TRBV18 | .
CASSARYEQYF | TGTGCCAGCAGTGCCCGTTACGAGCAGTACTTC | . | TRBJ2-7 | TRBV2 | .
CASSSYSIAGDNNEQFF | TGTGCCAGCAGCTCTTATTCAATAGCGGGAGATAACAATGAGCAGTTCTTC | TRBD2 | TRBJ2-1 | TRBV7-9 | .
CASIGLGLAGSYNEQFF | TGTGCCAGCATCGGCCTCGGACTAGCGGGTAGTTACAATGAGCAGTTCTTC | TRBD2 | TRBJ2-1 | TRBV7-9 | .
CASSPGTEETQYF | TGTGCCAGCTCACCAGGGACTGAAGAGACCCAGTACTTC | . | TRBJ2-5 | TRBV18 | few
CSAGQDSNYGYTF | TGCAGCGCCGGACAGGACTCTAACTATGGCTACACCTTC | TRBD1 | TRBJ1-2 | TRBV29-1 | .
CASSLGLYNEQFF | TGCGCCAGCAGCTTGGGTCTCTACAATGAGCAGTTCTTC | . | TRBJ2-1 | TRBV5-1 | few
CASSLAESGANVLTF | TGCGCCAGCAGCTTGGCGGAGTCTGGGGCCAACGTCCTGACTTTC | . | TRBJ2-6 | TRBV5-1 | few
CAWSVGGEAFF | TGTGCCTGGAGTGTAGGAGGGGAAGCTTTCTTT | . | TRBJ1-1 | TRBV30 | few
CAISESKGLAAYNEQFF | TGTGCCATCAGTGAGTCGAAGGGACTAGCGGCTTACAATGAGCAGTTCTTC | TRBD2 | TRBJ2-1 | TRBV10-3 | few
CASSLLRGTDTQYF | TGCGCCAGCAGCTTGTTACGGGGCACAGATACGCAGTATTTT | . | TRBJ2-3 | TRBV5-1 | few
CAPEGTQYF | TGTGCTCCCGAGGGGACCCAGTACTTC | . | TRBJ2-5 | TRBV28 | once
CAWGGSTGKSPLHF | TGTGCCTGGGGGGGATCCACCGGGAAATCACCCCTCCACTTT | . | TRBJ1-6 | TRBV30 | few
CASMQGAAGNTIYF | TGTGCCAGCATGCAGGGCGCTGCTGGAAACACCATATATTTT | . | TRBJ1-3 | TRBV2 | few
CSVQHSPASGSSGNEQFF | TGCAGCGTTCAACACTCCCCGGCTAGCGGGAGTTCTGGCAATGAGCAGTTCTTC | TRBD2 | TRBJ2-1 | TRBV29-1 | few
CSVERTTGGYGYTF | TGCAGCGTTGAGAGGACGACAGGGGGCTATGGCTACACCTTC | TRBD1 | TRBJ1-2 | TRBV29-1 | .
CACASSSYNEQFF | TGCGCCTGCGCTTCAAGCTCCTACAATGAGCAGTTCTTC | . | TRBJ2-1 | TRBV5-1 | few
CASSKRAPGYNEQFF | TGTGCCAGCAGCAAAAGGGCCCCGGGGTACAATGAGCAGTTCTTC | . | TRBJ2-1 | TRBV6-5 | .
CASSFGGTYEQYF | TGTGCCAGCAGCTTTGGGGGGACCTACGAGCAGTACTTC | . | TRBJ2-7 | TRBV5-4 | .
CASSLSGQGNYGYTF | TGTGCCAGCAGTTTATCGGGACAGGGGAACTATGGCTACACCTTC | TRBD1 | TRBJ1-2 | TRBV28 | .
CASSPGTGKGNTEAFF | TGTGCCAGCTCACCCGGGACAGGGAAGGGGAACACTGAAGCTTTCTTT | TRBD1 | TRBJ1-1 | TRBV18 | .
CASSLRPEGGNTEAFF | TGTGCCAGCAGTTTAAGGCCAGAGGGGGGGAACACTGAAGCTTTCTTT | . | TRBJ1-1 | TRBV27 | .
CAWSERTEKQFF | TGTGCCTGGAGCGAAAGGACTGAAAAGCAGTTCTTC | . | TRBJ2-1 | TRBV30 | .
CAGRRSVHQPQHF | TGTGCCGGCAGGCGGAGTGTGCATCAGCCCCAGCATTTT | . | TRBJ1-5 | TRBV28 | .
CASSQVSRTGGTDTQYF | TGTGCCAGCAGCCAAGTCAGCCGGACAGGGGGTACAGATACGCAGTATTTT | TRBD1 | TRBJ2-3 | TRBV4-2 | few
CASSVTANTEAFF | TGTGCCAGCAGCGTGACAGCTAACACTGAAGCTTTCTTT | . | TRBJ1-1 | TRBV9 | .
CASKTGRTNEKLFF | TGTGCCAGCAAGACAGGGCGGACTAATGAAAAACTGTTTTTT | TRBD1 | TRBJ1-4 | TRBV2 | .
CASSQYRGAYEQYF | TGCGCCAGCAGCCAATACCGAGGGGCATACGAGCAGTACTTC | . | TRBJ2-7 | TRBV4-3 | few
CATSRQGVNNSPLHF | TGTGCCACCAGCAGACAGGGAGTCAATAATTCACCCCTCCACTTT | . | TRBJ1-6 | TRBV15 | .
CASSLAGAHYGYTF | TGTGCCAGCAGCTTAGCCGGGGCTCACTATGGCTACACCTTC | . | TRBJ1-2 | TRBV11-2 | .
CASSTGQGPNTEAFF | TGTGCCAGTAGTACCGGACAGGGGCCGAACACTGAAGCTTTCTTT | TRBD1 | TRBJ1-1 | TRBV19 | .
CASSQGPYGYTF | TGCGCCAGCAGCCAGGGGCCCTATGGCTACACCTTC | . | TRBJ1-2 | TRBV4-3 | .
CASSSTGTRTDTQYF | TGTGCCAGCAGCTCGACAGGGACTCGCACAGATACGCAGTATTTT | . | TRBJ2-3 | TRBV7-6 | .
CASSYSRWVGYTF | TGTGCCAGCAGTTACTCGCGCTGGGTAGGCTACACCTTC | . | TRBJ1-2 | TRBV6-5 | few
CASTRLAGDYNEQFF | TGTGCCAGCACCAGACTAGCGGGAGATTACAATGAGCAGTTCTTC | TRBD2 | TRBJ2-1 | TRBV2 | .
CASSSLGYEQYF | TGTGCCAGCAGCTCCCTAGGCTACGAGCAGTACTTC | . | TRBJ2-7 | TRBV5-4 | .
CASSSPAQSYEQYF | TGTGCCAGCAGCTCTCCGGCCCAGTCCTACGAGCAGTACTTC | . | TRBJ2-7 | TRBV13 | few
CASSRLPSGGSTDTQYF | TGTGCCAGTAGTCGCCTTCCTAGCGGGGGAAGCACAGATACGCAGTATTTT | TRBD2 | TRBJ2-3 | TRBV19 | few